This TCR beta chain was retrieved from a study of T cell repertoires in cytomegalovirus infection. TCRdb fed the reads into MiXCR, producing one record per CDR3 protein. The sample holds 150,000 to 200,000 distinct CDR3 sequences, around an eighth seen once. With 7 bases removed from V and 6 bases from J, the gap between germline ends came to 13 bases. The CDR3 sequence is 11 residues long. CDR1 and CDR2 from the germline V gene are SQVTM and ANQGSEA. About this clonotype: Its specificity is not known.

Findings and caveats of the study: Dominant in the ex vivo response were TCR beta clonotypes restricted by HLA-C and specific for CMV.

The receptor was isolated from a human donor in good health (CMV status not recorded). Some clones in this sample may be carry-over from other donors' samples. The V gene is TRBV29-1, the J gene TRBJ2-7, with unresolved D. Input material: PBMCs. CDR3 in DNA: TGCAGCGCCCTAGACTTAGGCGAGCAGTACTTC. Translated: CSALDLGEQYF.